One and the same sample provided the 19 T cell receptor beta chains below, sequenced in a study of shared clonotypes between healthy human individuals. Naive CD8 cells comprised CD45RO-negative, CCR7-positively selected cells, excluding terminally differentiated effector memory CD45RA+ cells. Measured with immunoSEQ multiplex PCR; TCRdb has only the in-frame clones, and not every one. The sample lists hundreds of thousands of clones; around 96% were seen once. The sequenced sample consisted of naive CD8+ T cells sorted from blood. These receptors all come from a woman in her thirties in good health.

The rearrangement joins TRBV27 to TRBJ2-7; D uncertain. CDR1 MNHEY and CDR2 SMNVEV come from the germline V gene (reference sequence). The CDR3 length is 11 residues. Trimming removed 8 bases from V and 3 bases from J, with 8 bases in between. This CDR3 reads CASSIRYEQYF. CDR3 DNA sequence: TGTGCCAGCTCTATCCGCTACGAGCAGTACTTC.

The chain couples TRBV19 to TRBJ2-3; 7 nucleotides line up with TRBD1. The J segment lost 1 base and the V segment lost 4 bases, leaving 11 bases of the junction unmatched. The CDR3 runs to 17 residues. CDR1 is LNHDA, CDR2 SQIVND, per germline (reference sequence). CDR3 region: CASSKPRDSWGTDTQYF. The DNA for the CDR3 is TGTGCCAGTAGTAAACCCCGGGACAGTTGGGGCACAGATACGCAGTATTTT. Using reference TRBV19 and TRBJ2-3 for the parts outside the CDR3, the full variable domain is DGGITQSPKYLFRKEGQNVTLSCEQNLNHDAMYWYRQDPGQGLRLIYYSQIVNDFQKGDIAEGYSVSREKKESFPLTVTSAQKNPTAFYLCASSKPRDSWGTDTQYFGPGTRLTVL.

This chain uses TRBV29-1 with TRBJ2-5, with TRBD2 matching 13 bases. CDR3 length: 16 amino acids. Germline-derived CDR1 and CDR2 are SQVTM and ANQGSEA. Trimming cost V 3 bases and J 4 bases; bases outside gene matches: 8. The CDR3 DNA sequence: TGCAGCGTTGACGAGGGACTAGCGGGAACGCCAGAGACCCAGTACTTC. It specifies CSVDEGLAGTPETQYF.

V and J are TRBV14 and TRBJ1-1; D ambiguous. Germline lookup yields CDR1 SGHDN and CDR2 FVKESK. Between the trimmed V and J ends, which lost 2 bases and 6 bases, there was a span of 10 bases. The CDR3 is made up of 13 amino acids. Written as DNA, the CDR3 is TGTGCCAGCAGCCAATTTCCCGGGGCTGAAGCTTTCTTT. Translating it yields CASSQFPGAEAFF.

The CDR3 region has the DNA TGCGCCAGCAGCGATATGGGGGGGTCTAATGAAAAACTGTTTTTT. This translates into CASSDMGGSNEKLFF. This chain links TRBV5-1 with TRBJ1-4, with a tentative D call TRBD1 (5 bases). Germline assignment: CDR1 SGHRS and CDR2 YFSETQ. Trimming left V 4 bases short and J 3 bases short, with 13 bases between. CDR3 size: 15 residues. The full variable domain, completed using reference TRBV5-1 and TRBJ1-4, is KAGVTQTPRYLIKTRGQQVTLSCSPISGHRSVSWYQQTPGQGLQFLFEYFSETQRNKGNFPGRFSGRQFSNSRSEMNVSTLELGDSALYLCASSDMGGSNEKLFFGSGTQLSVL.

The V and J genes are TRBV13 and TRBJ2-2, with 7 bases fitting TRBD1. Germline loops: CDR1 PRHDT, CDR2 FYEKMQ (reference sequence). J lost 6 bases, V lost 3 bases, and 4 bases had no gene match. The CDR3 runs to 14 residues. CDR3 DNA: TGTGCCAGCAGCTTGGGACAGTCCGCCGGGGAGCTGTTTTTT. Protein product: CASSLGQSAGELFF.

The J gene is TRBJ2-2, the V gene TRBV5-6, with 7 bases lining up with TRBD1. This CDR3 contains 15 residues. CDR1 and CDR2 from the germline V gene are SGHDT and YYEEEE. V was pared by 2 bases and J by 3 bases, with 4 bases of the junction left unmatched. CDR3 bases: TGTGCCAGCAGCTTCTGGGACAGACACACCGGGGAGCTGTTTTTT. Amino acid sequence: CASSFWDRHTGELFF.

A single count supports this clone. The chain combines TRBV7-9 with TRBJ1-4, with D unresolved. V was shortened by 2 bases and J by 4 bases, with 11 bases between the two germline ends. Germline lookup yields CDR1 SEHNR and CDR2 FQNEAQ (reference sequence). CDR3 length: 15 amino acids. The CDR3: CASSLRSVVNEKLFF. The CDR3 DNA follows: TGTGCCAGCAGCTTAAGGTCCGTAGTTAATGAAAAACTGTTTTTT.

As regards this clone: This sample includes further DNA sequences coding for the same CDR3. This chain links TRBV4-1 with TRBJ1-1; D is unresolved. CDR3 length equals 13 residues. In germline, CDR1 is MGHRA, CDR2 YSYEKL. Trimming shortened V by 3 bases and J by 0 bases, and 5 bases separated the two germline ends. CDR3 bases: TGCGCCAGCAGCCAGGGCATGAACACTGAAGCTTTCTTT. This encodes CASSQGMNTEAFF.

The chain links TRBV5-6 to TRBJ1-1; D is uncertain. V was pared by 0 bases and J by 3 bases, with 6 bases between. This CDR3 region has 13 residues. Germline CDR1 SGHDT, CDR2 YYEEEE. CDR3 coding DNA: TGTGCCAGCAGCTTGGCTTCGGACACTGAAGCTTTCTTT. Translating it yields CASSLASDTEAFF.

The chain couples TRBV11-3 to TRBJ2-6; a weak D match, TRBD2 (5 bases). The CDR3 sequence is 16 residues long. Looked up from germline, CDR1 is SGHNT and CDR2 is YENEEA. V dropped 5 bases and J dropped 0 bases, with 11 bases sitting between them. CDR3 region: CASSPGAGSGANVLTF. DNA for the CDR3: TGTGCCAGCAGCCCCGGTGCGGGCTCTGGGGCCAACGTCCTGACTTTC.

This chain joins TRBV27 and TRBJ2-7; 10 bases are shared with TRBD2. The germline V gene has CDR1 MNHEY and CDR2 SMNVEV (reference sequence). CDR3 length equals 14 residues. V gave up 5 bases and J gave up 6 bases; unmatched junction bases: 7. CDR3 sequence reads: CASSLVAGGREQYF. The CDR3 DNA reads TGTGCCAGCAGTCTGGTAGCGGGAGGTCGCGAGCAGTACTTC.

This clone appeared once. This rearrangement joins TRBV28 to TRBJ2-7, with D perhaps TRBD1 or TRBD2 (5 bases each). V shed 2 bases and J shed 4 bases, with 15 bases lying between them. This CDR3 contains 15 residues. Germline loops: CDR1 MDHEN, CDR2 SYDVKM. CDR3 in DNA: TGTGCCAGCAGTTTACCCGGGACCCTGGGATACGAGCAGTACTTC. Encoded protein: CASSLPGTLGYEQYF.

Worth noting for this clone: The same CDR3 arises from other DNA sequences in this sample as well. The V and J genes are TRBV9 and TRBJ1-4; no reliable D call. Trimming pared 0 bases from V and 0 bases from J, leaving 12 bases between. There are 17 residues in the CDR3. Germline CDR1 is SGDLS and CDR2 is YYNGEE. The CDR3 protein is CASSVGDSLATNEKLFF. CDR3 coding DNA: TGTGCCAGCAGCGTAGGAGATAGCCTAGCAACTAATGAAAAACTGTTTTTT.

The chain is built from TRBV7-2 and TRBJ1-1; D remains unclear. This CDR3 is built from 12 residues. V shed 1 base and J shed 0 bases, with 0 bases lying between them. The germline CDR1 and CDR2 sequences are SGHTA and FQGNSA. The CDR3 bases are TGTGCCAGCAGCTTAGTGAACACTGAAGCTTTCTTT. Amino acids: CASSLVNTEAFF.

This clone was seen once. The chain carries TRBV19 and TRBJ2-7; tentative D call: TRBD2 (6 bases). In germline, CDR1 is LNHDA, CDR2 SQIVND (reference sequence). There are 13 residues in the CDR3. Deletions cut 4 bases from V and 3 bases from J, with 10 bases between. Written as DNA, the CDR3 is TGTGCCAGTAGTACTAGCGCAGGCTACGAGCAGTACTTC. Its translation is CASSTSAGYEQYF.

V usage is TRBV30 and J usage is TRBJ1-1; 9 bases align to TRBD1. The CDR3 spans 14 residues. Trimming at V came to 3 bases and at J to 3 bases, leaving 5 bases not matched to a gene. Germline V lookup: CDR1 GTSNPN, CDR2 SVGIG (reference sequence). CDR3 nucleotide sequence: TGTGCCTGGAGCCCGACAGGGGGAGACACTGAAGCTTTCTTT. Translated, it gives CAWSPTGGDTEAFF.

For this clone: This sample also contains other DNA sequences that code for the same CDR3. CDR3 sequence reads: CASRGGTGSGNTIYF. The CDR3 nucleotides read TGTGCCAGCAGAGGGGGGACAGGGTCTGGAAACACCATATATTTT. The chain carries TRBV2 and TRBJ1-3; 9 positions agree with TRBD1. CDR1 SNHLY and CDR2 FYNNEI come from the germline V gene. The V and J ends lost 6 bases and 1 base, in that order; junction bases with no gene match: 4. The CDR3 loop spans 15 amino acids.

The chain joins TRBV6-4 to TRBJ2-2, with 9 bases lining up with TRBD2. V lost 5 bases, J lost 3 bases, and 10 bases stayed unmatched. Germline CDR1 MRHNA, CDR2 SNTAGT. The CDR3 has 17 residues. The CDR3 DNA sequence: TGTGCCAGCAGTTCCCATAGCGGGAGCTCGTACACCGGGGAGCTGTTTTTT. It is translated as CASSSHSGSSYTGELFF.